The 2 T cell receptor beta chains below all came from one sample that was sequenced in a study of blood T cell repertoires in COVID-19. The protocol was immunoSEQ multiplex PCR, while the TCRdb copy is restricted to in-frame clones and leaves out a portion. This table has 22,000 or so clones, about 88% appearing once. The sequencing sample was made of peripheral blood. The origin of the receptors is a human donor in a cohort sampled during active COVID-19. The donor label of this sample is uncertain.

The chain employs TRBV29-1 and TRBJ2-7, with 7 bases lining up with TRBD1. V lost 6 bases, J lost 5 bases, and 10 bases stayed unmatched. The CDR3 length is 13 residues. CDR1 is SQVTM, CDR2 ANQGSEA, per germline. The CDR3 reads CSVKATGFNEQYF. The CDR3 region has the DNA TGCAGCGTAAAAGCGACAGGGTTCAACGAGCAGTACTTC.

The rearrangement uses TRBV23-1 and TRBJ1-2, with 8 bases identical to TRBD1. TRBV23-1 is an ORF; its function is uncertain. The V and J ends lost 3 bases and 3 bases, in that order; junction bases with no gene match: 18. The CDR3 runs 19 residues. The CDR3 loop reads CASSHPNIGQGEKDYGYTF. The CDR3 bases are TGCGCCAGCAGTCACCCCAACATCGGACAGGGCGAAAAGGACTATGGCTACACCTTC.